These 13 T cell receptor beta chains share one sample of origin, sequenced in a study of blood T cells in healthy people across ages. Alongside a J-beta primer mix, a sample-barcoded 5' primer served in a second PCR lasting roughly 6 to 11 cycles. TCRdb used MiXCR to reprocess the 5' RACE reads, holding one entry per CDR3 protein. This repertoire shows some 730,000 distinct CDR3 sequences, about 20% found once; its top ten account for under 25%. Sequencing was carried out using blood. These receptors all come from a man aged 65 to 85 in good health.

V gene TRBV16 combines with J gene TRBJ1-2, with 7 bases that match TRBD1. The CDR3 is made up of 15 amino acids. The V segment lost 7 bases and the J segment 4 bases; nucleotides outside the gene matches: 12. CDR1 and CDR2 (germline): KGHSY, FQNENV. The CDR3 spells CASKPTGANSYGYTF. Here the CDR3 DNA reads TGTGCCAGCAAGCCCACAGGGGCGAACAGCTATGGCTACACCTTC.

The chain employs TRBV7-6 and TRBJ2-1; 7 bases fit TRBD1. V lost 0 bases, J lost 2 bases, and 4 bases stayed unmatched. Germline V CDR1 and CDR2: SGHVS, FNYEAQ. The CDR3 length is 16 residues. The CDR3 region is CASSLAGRGTYNEQFF. CDR3 bases: TGTGCCAGCAGCTTAGCAGGCAGGGGGACCTACAATGAGCAGTTCTTC.

The genes are TRBV7-9 and TRBJ1-2; D gene unclear. The CDR3 length is 12 residues. From germline, CDR1 is SEHNR and CDR2 FQNEAQ (reference sequence). The ends were cut back, 3 bases at V and 8 bases at J, with 10 bases in the middle. The CDR3 region has the DNA TGTGCCAGCAGCTTTACGGGGAACGGCTACACCTTC. Residues: CASSFTGNGYTF.

This chain connects TRBV7-2 to TRBJ1-2; the D gene is possibly TRBD1 (6 bases). Per the germline V gene, CDR1 is SGHTA and CDR2 is FQGNSA. This CDR3 is 13 amino acids long. V lost 4 bases, J lost 5 bases, and 11 bases lay in between. In nucleotides, the CDR3 is TGTGCCAGCAGCTCGTCAGGGGTTTATGGCTACACCTTC. Protein sequence: CASSSSGVYGYTF.

This chain uses TRBV21-1 with TRBJ2-5; the table names TRBD2, a call not compared with the DNA. The DNA matches TRBJ2-7 better at its end, which makes the J call doubtful. TRBV21-1 is flagged as a pseudogene. The CDR3 covers 12 residues. CDR3 sequence: CASSTPRDEQYV. The CDR3 DNA reads TGTGCCAGCAGCACACCCAGGGACGAGCAGTACGTC.

This clonotype was seen a few times. The J gene is TRBJ1-1, the V gene TRBV7-2; no firm D call. Germline assignment: CDR1 SGHTA and CDR2 FQGNSA. CDR3 size: 13 residues. The V end was cut by 5 bases, the J end by 1 base, with 8 bases between. CDR3 amino acids: CASSQLPNTEAFF. CDR3 coding DNA: TGTGCCAGCAGCCAATTACCGAACACTGAAGCTTTCTTT.

This clonotype was seen a handful of times. V gene TRBV25-1 combines with J gene TRBJ1-2; the D is unclear. Trimming pared 1 base from V and 3 bases from J, leaving 9 bases between. The germline V gene encodes CDR1 MGHDK and CDR2 SYGVNS. The CDR3 extends over 14 amino acids. The CDR3 DNA follows: TGTGCCAGCAGTGAATCCGGCAGCTACTATGGCTACACCTTC. Translation: CASSESGSYYGYTF.

This clonotype came up a few times. V gene TRBV20-1 combines with J gene TRBJ1-1; tentative D call: TRBD1 (5 bases). In germline, CDR1 is DFQATT, CDR2 SNEGSKA (reference sequence). The CDR3 sequence is 14 residues long. V lost 5 bases, J lost 2 bases, and 15 bases lay in between. The CDR3 DNA sequence: TGCAGTGCTCCCCCGGGGGTCGGAAACACTGAAGCTTTCTTT. This sequence encodes CSAPPGVGNTEAFF.

The rearrangement links TRBV6-1 to TRBJ2-7; D remains unclear. V was shortened by 11 bases and J by 1 base, with 18 bases between the two germline ends. This CDR3 region has 14 residues. Germline CDR1 reads MNHNS; CDR2 reads SASEGT. CDR3 in amino acids: CAGRPSPSSYEQYF. The CDR3 DNA follows: TGTGCCGGGCGTCCGTCTCCTTCATCCTACGAGCAGTACTTC.

This clonotype came up a few times. The V and J genes are TRBV10-2 and TRBJ2-7, with 9 bases aligning to TRBD1. This CDR3 contains 13 residues. The germline V gene has CDR1 WSHSY and CDR2 SAAADI. Losses at the gene ends were 3 bases for V and 6 bases for J; bases not matched to a gene: 3. CDR3 loop: CASSEQGAAEQYF. The CDR3 bases are TGCGCCAGCAGTGAACAGGGGGCGGCCGAGCAGTACTTC.

This clonotype was counted a few times. The V call is TRBV7-8, the J call TRBJ2-5; unclear D gene. The CDR3 loop spans 15 amino acids. Germline V CDR1 and CDR2: SGHVS, FQNEAQ. The V and J ends lost 0 bases and 3 bases respectively, with 11 bases between them. The CDR3 bases are TGTGCCAGCAGCTTAGCCCGGACGGATAAAGAGACCCAGTACTTC. Its translation is CASSLARTDKETQYF. The variable domain in full, completed from reference TRBV7-8 and TRBJ2-5, reads GAGVSQSPRYKVAKRGQDVALRCDPISGHVSLFWYQQALGQGPEFLTYFQNEAQLDKSGLPSDRFFAERPEGSVSTLKIQRTQQEDSAVYLCASSLARTDKETQYFGPGTRLLVL.

In this sample, this clonotype turned up many times. An end of the junction does not agree with germline; a read error may underlie this. The genes are TRBV5-1 and TRBJ1-2, with a tentative D call TRBD1 (5 bases). The CDR3 extends over 12 amino acids. The germline gives CDR1 SGHRS, CDR2 YFSETQ. CDR3 DNA sequence: TGTGCCAGCAGCCGCGACAGCTATGGCTACACCTTC. It specifies CASSRDSYGYTF. Filled out from reference TRBV5-1 and TRBJ1-2, the complete variable domain reads KAGVTQTPRYLIKTRGQQVTLSCSPISGHRSVSWYQQTPGQGLQFLFEYFSETQRNKGNFPGRFSGRQFSNSRSEMNVSTLELGDSALYLCASSRDSYGYTFGSGTRLTVV.

CDR3 DNA: TGTGCCAGCAGTGTCGCCCACGGGGGAGGCGAGCAGTACTTC. It yields the protein CASSVAHGGGEQYF. The V call is TRBV6-5, the J call TRBJ2-1; D might be TRBD2 (6 bases). Judging by the DNA end, TRBJ2-7 fits better; the J call may be wrong. The CDR3 has 14 amino acids. Germline V gives CDR1 MNHEY, CDR2 SVGAGI.